Below are 8 T cell receptor beta chains sequenced from a single sample in a study of blood T cell repertoires in COVID-19. Generated by immunoSEQ multiplex PCR, the TCRdb table keeps only in-frame clones and is missing some. The sample lists 130,000 to 150,000 clones, roughly nine tenths occurring once. Sample: peripheral blood. The receptors derive from a human donor in a cohort sampled during active COVID-19.

The gene calls are TRBV7-2 and TRBJ2-1; D unclear. The V and J ends lost 3 bases and 12 bases respectively, with 9 bases between them. The germline CDR1 and CDR2 sequences are SGHTA and FQGNSA. The CDR3 sequence is 11 residues long. CDR3 nucleotide sequence: TGTGCCAGCAGCTTGTCGCGGCGGCAGTTCTTC. This codes for CASSLSRRQFF. The full variable domain, rest sourced from reference TRBV7-2 and TRBJ2-1, is GAGVSQSPSNKVTEKGKDVELRCDPISGHTALYWYRQSLGQGLEFLIYFQGNSAPDKSGLPSDRFSAERTGGSVSTLTIQRTQQEDSAVYLCASSLSRRQFFGPGTRLTVL.

The genes are TRBV2 and TRBJ1-2; D is perhaps TRBD1 (6 bases). The CDR3 length is 14 residues. Germline lookup yields CDR1 SNHLY and CDR2 FYNNEI. V shed 4 bases and J shed 3 bases, with 12 bases lying between them. CDR3 in DNA: TGTGCCAGCAGTGGGGAGGGGGTCGACTATGGCTACACCTTC. This codes for CASSGEGVDYGYTF.

The chain links TRBV19 to TRBJ2-6; D is uncertain. The CDR3 consists of 15 residues. The V gene lost 3 bases and the J gene lost 0 bases, with 6 bases spanning the gap. Germline V gene sequence: CDR1 LNHDA, CDR2 SQIVND (reference sequence). The chain's CDR3 is CASSIGPSGANVLTF. CDR3 DNA sequence: TGTGCCAGTAGTATTGGCCCCTCTGGGGCCAACGTCCTGACTTTC.

The chain carries TRBV12-3 or TRBV12-4 and TRBJ1-1; TRBD1 aligns across 9 bases. CDR3 size: 13 residues. The V segment lost 7 bases and the J segment 6 bases; nucleotides outside the gene matches: 6. CDR3 region: CASTRQGVPEAFF. The CDR3 nucleotides read TGTGCCAGCACCAGACAGGGGGTACCTGAAGCTTTCTTT.

This clone has a single count. This chain connects TRBV7-2 to TRBJ1-4; D uncertain. In germline, CDR1 is SGHTA, CDR2 FQGNSA. The CDR3 covers 15 residues. V was pared by 1 base and J by 4 bases, with 10 bases between. DNA for the CDR3: TGTGCCAGCAGCTTAGTGTCGGGGATTAATGAAAAACTGTTTTTT. As protein: CASSLVSGINEKLFF.

This chain connects TRBV6-5 to TRBJ1-1; D is perhaps TRBD1 (6 bases). Trimming pared 6 bases from V and 5 bases from J, leaving 19 bases between. The CDR3 totals 15 residues. Germline V lookup: CDR1 MNHEY, CDR2 SVGAGI. CDR3 nucleotides: TGTGCCAGCAGGGGGGCACAGGGTGGTAGGACTGAAGCTTTCTTT. Its translation is CASRGAQGGRTEAFF.

The table lists this clone with a count of one. As DNA, the CDR3 is TGTGCCAGCAGACCCACGGGGGGAGGCTATGGCTACACCTTC. Protein sequence: CASRPTGGGYGYTF. The chain joins TRBV6-5 to TRBJ1-2, with D tentatively TRBD1 (5 bases). Germline V gives CDR1 MNHEY, CDR2 SVGAGI. CDR3 size: 14 residues. The V and J ends lost 6 bases and 4 bases respectively, with 15 bases between them.

This rearrangement joins TRBV24-1 to TRBJ2-2, with 14 bases lining up with TRBD2. This CDR3 is 17 amino acids long. Germline V gene lookup returns CDR1 KGHDR and CDR2 SFDVKD. V shed 12 bases and J 0 bases; nucleotides not matched to a gene: 8. CDR3 in DNA: TGTGCCCCCCCCGGGACTAGCGGGGGCCCGAACACCGGGGAGCTGTTTTTT. It codes for CAPPGTSGGPNTGELFF.